Sequencing of this TCR beta chain was carried out in a study of cytomegalovirus exposure and HLA in healthy donors. At the level of the study: The approximately 100 million unique TCR beta sequences, from roughly 170 million T cells, were found by an earlier analysis.

Primers included in the PCR were 60 Vbeta and 13 Jbeta primers. Only in-frame clones appear in the TCRdb table, and some are missing; sequencing was by immunoSEQ multiplex PCR. Of about 140,000 clones in the sample, around 85% were seen once. Only a few counts were recorded for this clone. This CDR3 comprises 17 residues. CDR1 SEHNR and CDR2 FQNEAQ come from the germline V gene (reference sequence). Unmatched junction bases numbered 12, after V lost 4 bases and J lost 0 bases. Material for sequencing was PBMCs. The receptor's source is a female donor in good health and CMV-seronegative. V is TRBV7-9 and J is TRBJ2-7, with TRBD2 matching 7 bases. Here the CDR3 reads CASSSTMTSTSSYEQYF. The CDR3 DNA sequence: TGTGCCAGCAGCTCGACTATGACTAGCACAAGCTCCTACGAGCAGTACTTC. The full variable domain, with the rest looked up from reference TRBV7-9 and TRBJ2-7, is DTGVSQNPRHKITKRGQNVTFRCDPISEHNRLYWYRQTLGQGPEFLTYFQNEAQLEKSRLLSDRFSAERPKGSFSTLEIQRTEQGDSAMYLCASSSTMTSTSSYEQYFGPGTRLTVT.